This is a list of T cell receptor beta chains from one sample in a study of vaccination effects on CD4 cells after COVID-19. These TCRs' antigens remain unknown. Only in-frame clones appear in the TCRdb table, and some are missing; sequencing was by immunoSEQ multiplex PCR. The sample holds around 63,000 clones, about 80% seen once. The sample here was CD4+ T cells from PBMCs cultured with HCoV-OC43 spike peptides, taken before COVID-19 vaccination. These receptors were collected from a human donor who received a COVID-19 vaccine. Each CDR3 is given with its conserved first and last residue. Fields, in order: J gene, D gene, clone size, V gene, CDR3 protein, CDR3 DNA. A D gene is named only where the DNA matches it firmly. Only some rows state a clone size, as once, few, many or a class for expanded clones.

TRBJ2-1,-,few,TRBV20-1,CSGRRDEQFF,TGCAGTGGTCGTCGCGATGAGCAGTTCTTC
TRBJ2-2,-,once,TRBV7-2,CASRTTRAGELFF,TGTGCCAGCAGAACGACTAGGGCCGGGGAGCTGTTTTTT
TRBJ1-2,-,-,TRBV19,CASTEGFGRYGYTF,TGTGCCAGCACCGAAGGGTTTGGAAGATATGGCTACACCTTC
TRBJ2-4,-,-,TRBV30,CAWSPGSENIQYF,TGTGCCTGGAGTCCGGGATCCGAAAACATTCAGTACTTC
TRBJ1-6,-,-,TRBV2,CASSEDRRNSPLHF,TGTGCCAGCAGTGAAGACAGGAGGAATTCACCCCTCCACTTT
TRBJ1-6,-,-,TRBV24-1,CATSDGRGLDSPLHF,TGTGCCACCAGTGATGGTCGCGGTCTGGATTCACCCCTCCACTTT
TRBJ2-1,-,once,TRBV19,CASTNGGLSYNEQFF,TGTGCCAGTACAAACGGGGGATTGTCCTACAATGAGCAGTTCTTC
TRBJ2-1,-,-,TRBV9,CASSVTASYNEQFF,TGTGCCAGCAGCGTGACAGCGAGCTACAATGAGCAGTTCTTC
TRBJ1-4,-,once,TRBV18,CASSPSGATNEKLFF,TGTGCCAGCTCACCCTCAGGGGCAACTAATGAAAAACTGTTTTTT
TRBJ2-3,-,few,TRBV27,CASSPQGHSTDTQYF,TGTGCCAGCAGCCCACAGGGCCATAGCACAGATACGCAGTATTTT
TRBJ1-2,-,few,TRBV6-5,CATETLGYGYTF,TGTGCCACCGAGACTTTGGGATATGGCTACACCTTC
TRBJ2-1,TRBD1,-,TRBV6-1,CASSRTGQPYNEQFF,TGTGCCAGCAGTAGAACGGGACAGCCCTACAATGAGCAGTTCTTC
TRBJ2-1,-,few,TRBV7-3,CASSLGLADEQFF,TGTGCCAGCAGCTTAGGACTGGCGGATGAGCAGTTCTTC
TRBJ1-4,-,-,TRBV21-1,CAIPPTGGLSTNEKLFF,TGTGCCATCCCCCCGACAGGGGGCCTCTCAACTAATGAAAAACTGTTTTTT
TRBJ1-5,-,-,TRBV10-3,CAISGGGNQPQHF,TGTGCCATCAGTGGCGGTGGCAATCAGCCCCAGCATTTT
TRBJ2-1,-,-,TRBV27,CASSLFPQAVGYNEQFF,TGTGCCAGCAGTTTATTTCCACAGGCGGTCGGCTACAATGAGCAGTTCTTC